One and the same sample provided the 21 T cell receptor beta chains below, sequenced in a study of T cell repertoires in cytomegalovirus infection. Using its own MiXCR run on the reads, TCRdb lists one record per CDR3 protein. The sample includes 500,000 to 600,000 distinct CDR3 sequences, more than 15% of them seen just once. The specimen was CD8+ T cells from PBMCs. The receptors here all came from a human donor in good health (CMV status not recorded). Some clones in this sample may be carry-over from other donors' samples.

V gene TRBV12-3 or TRBV12-4 combines with J gene TRBJ2-7; 9 bases are a match to TRBD2. V lost 4 bases, J lost 2 bases, and 9 bases stayed unmatched. The CDR3 is 16 amino acids. CDR3 sequence reads: CASSYSGRIGTYEQYF. CDR3 DNA sequence: TGTGCCAGCAGTTACAGCGGGAGGATTGGGACCTACGAGCAGTACTTC.

This sequence joins TRBV7-9 and TRBJ2-1; D possibly corresponds to TRBD2 (7 bases). Germline V lookup: CDR1 SEHNR, CDR2 FQNEAQ (reference sequence). The CDR3 is 13 amino acids. CDR3 nucleotide sequence: TGTGCAACGGAGGGGGGGCTCTACAATGAGCAGTTCTTC. Translation gives CATEGGLYNEQFF.

With respect to this clonotype: A single base separates this from a much larger clone, so it may be a read error. This CDR3 is missing its conserved last phenylalanine or tryptophan, likely due to a read error. The chain is built from TRBV29-1 and TRBJ2-1, with 9 bases that match TRBD2. Looked up from germline, CDR1 is SQVTM and CDR2 is ANQGSEA. The CDR3 extends over 14 amino acids. V lost 3 bases to trimming and J lost 4 bases; unmatched junction nucleotides: 4. Here the CDR3 DNA reads TGCAGCGTTGAGGGGCTAGCGGGGTACAATGAGCAGTTCTTA. It codes for CSVEGLAGYNEQFL.

This clonotype was picked up a small number of times. The junction shows a germline mismatch at one end, possibly a read error. The chain links TRBV7-9 to TRBJ2-6, with 7 bases lining up with TRBD1. Germline lookup yields CDR1 SEHNR and CDR2 FQNEAQ (reference sequence). The CDR3 sequence is 14 residues long. The CDR3 loop reads CASSRQGGPNVVTF. DNA for the CDR3: TGTGCCAGCAGTCGACAGGGTGGGCCCAACGTCGTGACTTTC.

The rearrangement links TRBV6-6 to TRBJ2-1; D may match TRBD1 or TRBD2 (5 bases each). This CDR3 has 13 residues. V lost 5 bases and J lost 10, with 15 bases in between. Germline-derived CDR1 and CDR2 are MNHNY and SVGAGI (reference sequence). CDR3 sequence: CASSRALEGEQFF. The CDR3 DNA follows: TGTGCCAGCAGTCGTGCCCTCGAGGGGGAGCAGTTCTTC.

A word on this clonotype: Germline and junction disagree at one end, which may indicate a read error. The CDR3 sequence is CASNPGTLTNVLTF. In nucleotides, the CDR3 is TGTGCAAGCAACCCCGGGACATTGACCAACGTCCTGACTTTC. This chain links TRBV7-7 with TRBJ2-6; a weak D match, TRBD1 (6 bases). CDR1 and CDR2 from the germline V gene are SSHAT and FNYEAQ (reference sequence). The CDR3 spans 14 residues.

The gene calls are TRBV3-1 and TRBJ1-1, with D uncertain. V was cut by 5 bases and J by 6 bases, with 13 bases left in between. Germline CDR1 reads LGHDT; CDR2 reads YNNKEL (reference sequence). The CDR3 loop spans 13 amino acids. The CDR3 loop reads CASSNIKVAEAFF. The CDR3 nucleotides are TGTGCCAGCAGCAACATTAAAGTGGCTGAAGCTTTCTTT.

This clonotype occurred many times. The chain uses TRBV7-3 and TRBJ2-6; TRBD2 might be the D (7 bases). Germline values: CDR1 SGHTA, CDR2 FQGTGA. V was pared by 6 bases and J by 2 bases, with 17 bases between. There are 17 residues in the CDR3. CDR3 region: CASRRGGLEAGANVLTF. The CDR3 bases are TGTGCCAGCAGGAGGGGGGGACTTGAGGCTGGGGCCAACGTCCTGACTTTC.

This clonotype was observed at least ten times. The genes are TRBV12-3 or TRBV12-4 and TRBJ1-4; a weak D match, TRBD1 (5 bases). Trimming left V 5 bases short and J 7 bases short, with 14 bases between. CDR3 size: 14 residues. For the CDR3, the DNA is TGTGCCAGCAGTCGACAGCCCGACGGTGAAAAACTGTTTTTT. It yields the protein CASSRQPDGEKLFF.

This clonotype has a handful of counts. V usage is TRBV10-3 and J usage is TRBJ2-7, with 11 bases that match TRBD2. CDR1 and CDR2 (germline): ENHRY, SYGVKD. The CDR3 has 14 amino acids. The junction had 5 bases not matched to a gene; V was cut back by 5 bases and J by 5 bases. CDR3 region: CAISPLAGGNEQYF. The CDR3 DNA follows: TGTGCCATCAGTCCTCTAGCGGGAGGTAACGAGCAGTACTTC.

This clonotype has a count of ten or more. The V and J genes are TRBV7-9 and TRBJ2-7, with 10 bases fitting TRBD1. Germline values: CDR1 SEHNR, CDR2 FQNEAQ (reference sequence). This CDR3 contains 16 residues. The V and J ends lost 6 bases and 0 bases, in that order; junction bases with no gene match: 8. The CDR3: CASRKTGTGDSYEQYF. The CDR3 bases are TGTGCCAGCAGAAAAACCGGGACAGGGGACTCCTACGAGCAGTACTTC.

The rearrangement uses TRBV2 and TRBJ2-5; D is unresolved. The length of the CDR3 is 14 residues. The germline V gene encodes CDR1 SNHLY and CDR2 FYNNEI. V lost 3 bases and J 5 bases, leaving 13 bases between the germline ends. CDR3 residues: CASSDPRLGETQYF. The CDR3 nucleotides are TGTGCCAGCAGTGATCCCAGACTTGGGGAGACCCAGTACTTC.

This clonotype was seen only a few times. The chain employs TRBV28 and TRBJ2-7; D tentatively reads TRBD1 or TRBD2 (5 bases each). The V gene lost 5 bases and the J gene lost 5 bases, with 10 bases spanning the gap. Germline V CDR1 and CDR2: MDHEN, SYDVKM. The CDR3 extends over 12 amino acids. CDR3 sequence (DNA): TGTGCCAGCAGTGGGGACCAAGACGAGCAGTACTTC. It encodes CASSGDQDEQYF. Full variable domain (remainder filled in from reference TRBV28 and TRBJ2-7): DVKVTQSSRYLVKRTGEKVFLECVQDMDHENMFWYRQDPGLGLRLIYFSYDVKMKEKGDIPEGYSVSREKKERFSLILESASTNQTSMYLCASSGDQDEQYFGPGTRLTVT.

A few counts support this clonotype. This rearrangement joins TRBV30 to TRBJ1-1; D is ambiguous. Germline loops: CDR1 GTSNPN, CDR2 SVGIG (reference sequence). V was shortened by 0 bases and J by 1 base, with 3 bases between the two germline ends. This CDR3 contains 12 residues. The CDR3 sequence: CAWSVPNTEAFF. CDR3 coding DNA: TGTGCCTGGAGTGTGCCGAACACTGAAGCTTTCTTT.

This clonotype turned up a few times. V and J are TRBV5-1 and TRBJ2-1; 14 positions match TRBD2. Germline loops: CDR1 SGHRS, CDR2 YFSETQ. With 9 bases clipped from V and 15 bases from J, the junction kept 14 bases outside the gene matches. CDR3 length: 14 amino acids. CDR3 sequence (DNA): TGCGCCAATAAGCCGGTCGAGACTAGCGGGAGGGGGTTCTTC. This sequence encodes CANKPVETSGRGFF.

The chain joins TRBV19 to TRBJ2-3, with a tentative D call TRBD1 (5 bases). Germline CDR1 and CDR2: LNHDA and SQIVND (reference sequence). The V end lost 4 bases, the J end lost 6 bases, and 14 bases lay between the germline ends. The CDR3 has 14 amino acids. The DNA for the CDR3 is TGTGCCAGTAGTAGGGGCTCTTGGAAGGATACGCAGTATTTT. Translation gives CASSRGSWKDTQYF.

On this clonotype itself: An end of the junction does not agree with germline; a read error may underlie this. The rearrangement joins TRBV7-3 to TRBJ1-4; D may be TRBD1 (6 bases). Germline CDR1 is SGHTA and CDR2 is FQGTGA. The CDR3 is 19 residues long. The CDR3 DNA sequence: TGTGCCAGCAGCTTGGGGCATAGGACAGCCCGACTATTAGGGGAAAAACAGTTTTTT. The encoded protein is CASSLGHRTARLLGEKQFF.

The genes are TRBV9 and TRBJ2-1; D is possibly TRBD1 (6 bases). Germline V gives CDR1 SGDLS, CDR2 YYNGEE. CDR3 length equals 15 residues. V lost 4 bases, J lost 6 bases, and 17 bases lay in between. CDR3 residues: CASSPSGDPFNEQFF. The CDR3 DNA sequence: TGTGCCAGCAGCCCCTCAGGGGACCCCTTCAATGAGCAGTTCTTC.

The rearrangement links TRBV30 to TRBJ2-3; no clear D gene. This CDR3 has 15 residues. Germline V gene lookup returns CDR1 GTSNPN and CDR2 SVGIG (reference sequence). V gave up 7 bases and J gave up 0 bases, with 17 bases separating them. This CDR3 reads CAYPECRPSTDTQYF. In DNA form, the CDR3 reads TGTGCCTACCCGGAGTGTCGGCCTAGCACAGATACGCAGTATTTT.

This clonotype was counted ten times or more. The rearrangement joins TRBV11-2 to TRBJ2-4; D is perhaps TRBD2 (6 bases). This CDR3 region has 18 residues. The germline V gene has CDR1 SGHAT and CDR2 FQNNGV. V lost 5 bases, J lost 1 base, and 21 bases lay in between. The CDR3 coding sequence is TGTGCCAGCAGCGTCGATTGGGGAGGAGGGGCTGCCAAAAACATTCAGTACTTC. Protein: CASSVDWGGGAAKNIQYF.

In this sample, this clonotype turned up many times. V is TRBV11-2 and J is TRBJ1-4; D unclear. Trimming stripped 1 base from V and 3 bases from J, with 9 bases between. CDR1 is SGHAT and CDR2 is FQNNGV in the germline V gene. The CDR3 sequence is 15 residues long. For the CDR3, the DNA is TGTGCCAGCAGCTTAGTCAGGAACGCTAATGAAAAACTGTTTTTT. It specifies CASSLVRNANEKLFF.